Listed below are T cell receptor beta chains from one sample, sequenced in a study of blood T cell repertoires in COVID-19. Here immunoSEQ multiplex PCR was the method, and the copy in TCRdb shows in-frame clones only, minus some. This repertoire shows roughly 220,000 clones, more than 80% found once; its top ten account for 3.5%. The sequencing input was PBMCs or T cells enriched from blood (not recorded which). The receptors come from a woman between 18 and 29 years old in a cohort exposed to, infected with or recovered from COVID-19 (not recorded which). Each CDR3 is given with its conserved first and last residue. The D gene is left open where the match is weak. Clone size is stated in some rows and not others, as once, few, many or a class when expanded.

j_call d_call clone_size v_call cdr3_nt cdr3_aa
TRBJ1-2 TRBD1 NA TRBV4-1 TGCGCCAGCAGCCTAGAGACAGGGCGCGGCTACACCTTC CASSLETGRGYTF
TRBJ1-1 NA NA TRBV15 TGTGCCACCAGCAGAGTACTCCCAGGCGCTGAAGCTTTCTTT CATSRVLPGAEAFF
TRBJ1-3 NA NA TRBV7-7 TGTGCTAGCAGCTTCGGACAGAACTCTGGAAACACCATATATTTT CASSFGQNSGNTIYF
TRBJ2-3 TRBD2 NA TRBV11-1 TGTGCCAGCAGCTTTGGGCTAGCGGAGTTCACAGATACGCAGTATTTT CASSFGLAEFTDTQYF
TRBJ1-3 NA few TRBV3-1/TRBV3-2 TGTGCCAGCAGCCAAGAGGAGGGAAACACCATATATTTT CASSQEEGNTIYF
TRBJ1-2 TRBD1 NA TRBV6-1 TGTGCCAGCAGTGAAGGGACAGGGAGAGGCTACACCTTC CASSEGTGRGYTF
TRBJ2-7 TRBD1 NA TRBV6-5 TGTGCCATGTCCTCGGGACAGGGGGGTTACGAGCAGTACTTC CAMSSGQGGYEQYF
TRBJ1-6 TRBD1 NA TRBV11-2 TGTGCCAGCAGCTTCCGGGACAGGTATAATTCACCCCTCCACTTT CASSFRDRYNSPLHF
TRBJ1-5 NA NA TRBV6-4 TGTGCTCTGGGGGGGGGCGAGCAGCCCCAGCATTTT CALGGGEQPQHF
TRBJ1-2 NA NA TRBV6-5 TGTGCCAGCCTACGTCGCGACTATGGCTACACCTTC CASLRRDYGYTF
TRBJ2-1 TRBD1 once TRBV6-6 TGTGCCAGCAGTTATGGACAGGGGAGATACAATGAGCAGTTCTTC CASSYGQGRYNEQFF
TRBJ2-3 NA NA TRBV15 TGTGCCACCAGCAGAGAAGGCGGGACGGGGTCAGATACGCAGTATTTT CATSREGGTGSDTQYF
TRBJ2-7 TRBD1 NA TRBV6-5 TGTGCCAGCAGCGCGGGACAGGGGGTTTCCTACGAGCAGTACTTC CASSAGQGVSYEQYF
TRBJ2-5 NA many TRBV11-2 TGTGCCAGCAGCTTAGGGACAGCAAAGGGGGAGACCCAGTACTTC CASSLGTAKGETQYF